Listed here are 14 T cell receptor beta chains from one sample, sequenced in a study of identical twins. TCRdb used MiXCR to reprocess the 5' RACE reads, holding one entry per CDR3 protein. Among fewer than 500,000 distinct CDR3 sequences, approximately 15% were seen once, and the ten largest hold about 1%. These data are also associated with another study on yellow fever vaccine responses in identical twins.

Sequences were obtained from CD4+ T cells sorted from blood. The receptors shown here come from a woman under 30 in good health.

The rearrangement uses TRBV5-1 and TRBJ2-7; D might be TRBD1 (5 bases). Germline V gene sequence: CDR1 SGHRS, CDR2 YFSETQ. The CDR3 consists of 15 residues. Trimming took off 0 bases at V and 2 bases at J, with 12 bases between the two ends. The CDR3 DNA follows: TGCGCCAGCAGCTTGGAGGGGAAAGGAGCCTACGAGCAGTACTTC. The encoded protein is CASSLEGKGAYEQYF.

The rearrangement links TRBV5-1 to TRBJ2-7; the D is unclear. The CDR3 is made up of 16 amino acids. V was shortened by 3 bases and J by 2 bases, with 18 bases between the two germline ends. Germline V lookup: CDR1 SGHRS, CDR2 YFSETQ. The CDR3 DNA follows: TGCGCCAGCAGCTACGGACCGATGACCGATACCTACGAGCAGTACTTC. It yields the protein CASSYGPMTDTYEQYF. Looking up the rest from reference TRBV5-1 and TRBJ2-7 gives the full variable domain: KAGVTQTPRYLIKTRGQQVTLSCSPISGHRSVSWYQQTPGQGLQFLFEYFSETQRNKGNFPGRFSGRQFSNSRSEMNVSTLELGDSALYLCASSYGPMTDTYEQYFGPGTRLTVT.

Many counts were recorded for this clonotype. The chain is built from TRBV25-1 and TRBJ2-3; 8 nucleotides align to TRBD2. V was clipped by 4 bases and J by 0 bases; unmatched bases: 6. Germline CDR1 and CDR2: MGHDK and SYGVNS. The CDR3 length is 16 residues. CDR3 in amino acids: CASSGGAGASTDTQYF. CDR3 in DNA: TGTGCCAGCAGTGGGGGAGCGGGGGCTAGCACAGATACGCAGTATTTT.

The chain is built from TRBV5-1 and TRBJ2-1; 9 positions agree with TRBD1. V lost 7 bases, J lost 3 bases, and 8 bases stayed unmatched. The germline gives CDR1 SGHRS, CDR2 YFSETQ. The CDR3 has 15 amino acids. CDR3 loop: CASGTGTGIYNEQFF. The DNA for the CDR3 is TGCGCCAGCGGAACCGGGACAGGGATCTACAATGAGCAGTTCTTC.

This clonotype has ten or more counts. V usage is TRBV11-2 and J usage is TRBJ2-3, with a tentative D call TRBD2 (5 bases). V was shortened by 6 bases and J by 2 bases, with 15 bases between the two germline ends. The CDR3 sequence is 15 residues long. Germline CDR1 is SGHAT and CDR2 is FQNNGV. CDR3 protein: CASSKIGSATDTQYF. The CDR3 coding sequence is TGTGCCAGCAGTAAGATAGGGAGCGCCACAGATACGCAGTATTTT. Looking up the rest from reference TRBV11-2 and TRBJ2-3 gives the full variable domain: EAGVAQSPRYKIIEKRQSVAFWCNPISGHATLYWYQQILGQGPKLLIQFQNNGVVDDSQLPKDRFSAERLKGVDSTLKIQPAKLEDSAVYLCASSKIGSATDTQYFGPGTRLTVL.

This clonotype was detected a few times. The CDR3 coding sequence is TGTGCCAGCAGTACACCAACTCCTAGCGGTAACTCCTACGAGCAGTACTTC. This gives the protein CASSTPTPSGNSYEQYF. The chain couples TRBV6-1 to TRBJ2-7, with 7 bases fitting TRBD2. CDR3 length: 17 amino acids. From germline, CDR1 is MNHNS and CDR2 SASEGT. J lost 0 bases, V lost 5 bases, and 13 bases had no gene match.

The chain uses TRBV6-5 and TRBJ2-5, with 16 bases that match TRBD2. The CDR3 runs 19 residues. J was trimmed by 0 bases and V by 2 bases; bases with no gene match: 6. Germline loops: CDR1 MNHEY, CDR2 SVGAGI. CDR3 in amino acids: CASSYLGTSGGANQETQYF. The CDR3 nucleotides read TGTGCCAGCAGTTACCTAGGGACTAGCGGGGGGGCGAACCAAGAGACCCAGTACTTC.

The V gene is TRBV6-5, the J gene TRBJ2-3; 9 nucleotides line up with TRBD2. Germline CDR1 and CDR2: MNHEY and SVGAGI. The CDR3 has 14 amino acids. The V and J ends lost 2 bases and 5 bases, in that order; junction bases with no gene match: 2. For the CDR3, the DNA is TGTGCCAGCAGTTACGGCGGGGGGGGAGATACGCAGTATTTT. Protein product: CASSYGGGGDTQYF.

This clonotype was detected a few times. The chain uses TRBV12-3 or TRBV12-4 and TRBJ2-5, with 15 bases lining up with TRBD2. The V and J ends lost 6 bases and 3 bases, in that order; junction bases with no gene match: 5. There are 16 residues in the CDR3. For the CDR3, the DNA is TGTGCCAGCAGCTTTGGGACTAGCGGGGGGAAAGAGACCCAGTACTTC. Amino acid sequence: CASSFGTSGGKETQYF.

CDR3 amino acids: CASTYSGGGITGELFF. CDR3 coding DNA: TGTGCCAGCACCTATAGCGGGGGGGGCATCACCGGGGAGCTGTTTTTT. The rearrangement joins TRBV2 to TRBJ2-2; 11 bases map to TRBD2. This CDR3 has 16 amino acids. Germline CDR1 SNHLY, CDR2 FYNNEI. Trimming removed 7 bases from V and 4 bases from J; junction bases left unmatched: 8.

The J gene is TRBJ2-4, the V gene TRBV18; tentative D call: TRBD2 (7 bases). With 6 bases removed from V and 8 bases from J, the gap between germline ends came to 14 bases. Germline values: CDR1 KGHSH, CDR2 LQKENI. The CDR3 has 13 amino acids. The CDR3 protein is CASSGGAGDIQYF. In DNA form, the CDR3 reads TGTGCCAGCTCCGGGGGCGCGGGGGACATTCAGTACTTC.

The CDR3 sequence is CASSLYDTQYF. CDR3 coding DNA: TGTGCCAGCAGCTTGTATGATACGCAGTATTTT. V usage is TRBV7-8 and J usage is TRBJ2-3; no definite D call. The CDR3 is 11 residues long. V lost 3 bases, J lost 6 bases, and 4 bases lay in between. Germline lookup yields CDR1 SGHVS and CDR2 FQNEAQ. The entire variable domain, with the rest obtained from reference TRBV7-8 and TRBJ2-3, is as follows: GAGVSQSPRYKVAKRGQDVALRCDPISGHVSLFWYQQALGQGPEFLTYFQNEAQLDKSGLPSDRFFAERPEGSVSTLKIQRTQQEDSAVYLCASSLYDTQYFGPGTRLTVL.

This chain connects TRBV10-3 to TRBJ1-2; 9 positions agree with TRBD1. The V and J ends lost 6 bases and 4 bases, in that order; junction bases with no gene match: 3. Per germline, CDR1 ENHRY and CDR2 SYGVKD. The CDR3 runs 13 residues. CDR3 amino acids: CAISEQGAYGYTF. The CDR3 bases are TGTGCCATCAGCGAACAGGGGGCCTATGGCTACACCTTC.

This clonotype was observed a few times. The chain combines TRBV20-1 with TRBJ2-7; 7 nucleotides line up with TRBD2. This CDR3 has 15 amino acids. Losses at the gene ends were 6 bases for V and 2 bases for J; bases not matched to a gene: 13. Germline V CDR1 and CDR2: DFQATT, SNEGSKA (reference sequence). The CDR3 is CSAHTGGRVPYEQYF. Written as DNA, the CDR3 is TGCAGTGCCCACACGGGCGGGAGAGTCCCCTACGAGCAGTACTTC.